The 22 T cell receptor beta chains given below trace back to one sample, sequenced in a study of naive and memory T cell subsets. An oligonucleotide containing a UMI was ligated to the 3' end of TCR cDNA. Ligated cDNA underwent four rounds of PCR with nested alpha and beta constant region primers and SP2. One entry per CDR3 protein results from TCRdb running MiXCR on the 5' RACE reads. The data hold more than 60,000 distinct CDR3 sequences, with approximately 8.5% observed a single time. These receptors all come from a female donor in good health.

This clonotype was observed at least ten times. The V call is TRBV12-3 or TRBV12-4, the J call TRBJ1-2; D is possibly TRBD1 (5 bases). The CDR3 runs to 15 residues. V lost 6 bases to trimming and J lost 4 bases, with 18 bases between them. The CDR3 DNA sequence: TGTGCCAGCAGCGCCCCCGGGGGGTTCCCCTATGGCTACACCTTC. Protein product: CASSAPGGFPYGYTF.

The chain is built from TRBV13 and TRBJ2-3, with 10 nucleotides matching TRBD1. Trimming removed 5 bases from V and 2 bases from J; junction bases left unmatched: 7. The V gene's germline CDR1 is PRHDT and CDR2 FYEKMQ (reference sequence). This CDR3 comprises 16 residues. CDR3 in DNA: TGTGCCAGCAGCAGTCGGGACAGGGGCCTCACAGATACGCAGTATTTT. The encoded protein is CASSSRDRGLTDTQYF. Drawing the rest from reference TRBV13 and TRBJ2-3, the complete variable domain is AAGVIQSPRHLIKEKRETATLKCYPIPRHDTVYWYQQGPGQDPQFLISFYEKMQSDKGSIPDRFSAQQFSDYHSELNMSSLELGDSALYFCASSSRDRGLTDTQYFGPGTRLTVL.

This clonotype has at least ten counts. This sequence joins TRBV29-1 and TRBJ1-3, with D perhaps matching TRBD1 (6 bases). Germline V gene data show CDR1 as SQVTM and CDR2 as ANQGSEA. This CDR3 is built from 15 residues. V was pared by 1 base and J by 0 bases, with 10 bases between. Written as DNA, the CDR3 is TGCAGCGTTGAAGGGGGGGCCCTCTCTGGAAACACCATATATTTT. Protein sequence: CSVEGGALSGNTIYF.

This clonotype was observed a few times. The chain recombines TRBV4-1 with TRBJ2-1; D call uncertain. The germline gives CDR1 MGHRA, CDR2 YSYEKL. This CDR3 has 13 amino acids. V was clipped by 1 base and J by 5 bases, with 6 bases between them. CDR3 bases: TGCGCCAGCAGCCAAGGTCGCAACAATGAGCAGTTCTTC. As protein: CASSQGRNNEQFF.

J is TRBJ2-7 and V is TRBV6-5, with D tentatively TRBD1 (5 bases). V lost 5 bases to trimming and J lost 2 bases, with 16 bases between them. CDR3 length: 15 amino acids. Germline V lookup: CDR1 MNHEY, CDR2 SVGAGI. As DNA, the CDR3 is TGTGCCAGCAGTGGAAGGGGCCTAAGGGCCTACGAGCAGTACTTC. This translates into CASSGRGLRAYEQYF.

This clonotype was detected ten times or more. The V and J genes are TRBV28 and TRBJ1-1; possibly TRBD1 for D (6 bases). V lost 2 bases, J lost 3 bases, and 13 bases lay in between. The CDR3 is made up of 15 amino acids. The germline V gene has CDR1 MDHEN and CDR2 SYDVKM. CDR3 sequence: CASSLPRGGYTEAFF. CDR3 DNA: TGTGCCAGCAGTTTACCCAGAGGGGGGTACACTGAAGCTTTCTTT.

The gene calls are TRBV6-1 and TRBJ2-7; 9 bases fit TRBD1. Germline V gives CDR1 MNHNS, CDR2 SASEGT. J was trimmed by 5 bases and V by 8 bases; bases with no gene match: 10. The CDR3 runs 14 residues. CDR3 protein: CASAGQGMSNEQYF. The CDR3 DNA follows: TGTGCCAGCGCCGGACAGGGGATGAGCAACGAGCAGTACTTC.

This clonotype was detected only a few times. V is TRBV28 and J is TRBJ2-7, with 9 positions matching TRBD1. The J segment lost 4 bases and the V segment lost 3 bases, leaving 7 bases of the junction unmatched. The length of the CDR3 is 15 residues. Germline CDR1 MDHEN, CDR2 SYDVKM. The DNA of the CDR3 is TGTGCCAGCAGTTTGCCGGGACAGGGTCCTTACGAGCAGTACTTC. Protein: CASSLPGQGPYEQYF.

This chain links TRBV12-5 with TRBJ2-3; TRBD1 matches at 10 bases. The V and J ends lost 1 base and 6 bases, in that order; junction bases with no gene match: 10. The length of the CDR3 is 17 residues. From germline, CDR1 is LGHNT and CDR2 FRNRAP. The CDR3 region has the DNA TGTGCTAGTGGTTTGGCCCCCGGGACAGGGGTCCCCGATACGCAGTATTTT. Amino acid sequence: CASGLAPGTGVPDTQYF.

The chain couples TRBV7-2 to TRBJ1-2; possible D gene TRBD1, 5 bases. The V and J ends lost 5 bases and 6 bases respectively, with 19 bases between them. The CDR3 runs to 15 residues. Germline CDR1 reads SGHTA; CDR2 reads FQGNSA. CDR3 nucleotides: TGTGCCAGCAGCCTGAGTTGGGGGTCCACCGATGGCTACACCTTC. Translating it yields CASSLSWGSTDGYTF.

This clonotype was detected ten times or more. CDR3 protein: CASSKMGQSAGNQPQHF. CDR3 in DNA: TGTGCCAGCAGCAAAATGGGACAGTCTGCGGGCAATCAGCCCCAGCATTTT. The V call is TRBV13, the J call TRBJ1-5; 7 nucleotides align to TRBD1. The CDR3 totals 17 residues. Germline CDR1 is PRHDT and CDR2 is FYEKMQ (reference sequence). With 5 bases clipped from V and 2 bases from J, the junction kept 12 bases outside the gene matches.

CDR3 sequence (DNA): TGTGCCAGCAGCTCGGACAGCTACAATGAGCAGTTCTTC. It encodes CASSSDSYNEQFF. This chain joins TRBV7-3 and TRBJ2-1, with a possible D match to TRBD1 (6 bases). Germline V CDR1 and CDR2: SGHTA, FQGTGA. The CDR3 runs 13 residues. The germline V and J ends were trimmed by 4 bases and 3 bases, with 7 bases remaining between them.

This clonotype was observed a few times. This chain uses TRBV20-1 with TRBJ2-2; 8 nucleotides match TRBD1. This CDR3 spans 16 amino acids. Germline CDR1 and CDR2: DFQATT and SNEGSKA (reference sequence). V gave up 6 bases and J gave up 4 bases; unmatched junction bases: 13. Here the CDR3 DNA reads TGCAGTGCCAAAACTCCCGGGACAGGCGGCACCGGGGAGCTGTTTTTT. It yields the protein CSAKTPGTGGTGELFF.

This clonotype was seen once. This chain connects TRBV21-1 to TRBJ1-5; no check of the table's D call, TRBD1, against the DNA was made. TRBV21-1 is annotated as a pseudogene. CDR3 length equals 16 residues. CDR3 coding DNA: TGTGCCAGCAGCAACGACGCGACCGGGGATTTTGCGCCCCAGCATTTT. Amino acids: CASSNDATGDFAPQHF.

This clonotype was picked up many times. The CDR3 is CASSLDSLYEQYF. Here the CDR3 DNA reads TGTGCCAGCAGCTTGGACAGCCTCTACGAGCAGTACTTC. The V gene is TRBV7-8, the J gene TRBJ2-7; D possibly corresponds to TRBD1 (6 bases). This CDR3 has 13 amino acids. V shed 3 bases and J shed 3 bases, with 9 bases lying between them. From germline, CDR1 is SGHVS and CDR2 FQNEAQ.

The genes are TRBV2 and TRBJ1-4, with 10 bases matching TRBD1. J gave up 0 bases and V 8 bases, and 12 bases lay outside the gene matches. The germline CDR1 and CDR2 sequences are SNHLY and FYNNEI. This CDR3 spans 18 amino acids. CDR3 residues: CASRRQGAFGPTNEKLFF. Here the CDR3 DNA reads TGTGCCAGCCGGAGACAGGGGGCATTCGGTCCAACTAATGAAAAACTGTTTTTT.

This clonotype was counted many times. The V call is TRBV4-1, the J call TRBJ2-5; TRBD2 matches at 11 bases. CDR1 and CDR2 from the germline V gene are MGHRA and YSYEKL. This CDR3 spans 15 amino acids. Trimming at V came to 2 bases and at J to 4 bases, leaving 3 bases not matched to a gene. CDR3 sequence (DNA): TGCGCCAGCAGCCAAACAGGACTAGCGGGAGAGACCCAGTACTTC. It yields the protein CASSQTGLAGETQYF.

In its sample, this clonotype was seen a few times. CDR3 region: CASTFSGDNEQFF. The CDR3 DNA is TGTGCCAGTACGTTTTCAGGGGACAATGAGCAGTTCTTC. V is TRBV19 and J is TRBJ2-1, with D tentatively TRBD1 (6 bases). V lost 7 bases, J lost 5 bases, and 12 bases lay in between. The CDR3 has 13 amino acids. In germline, CDR1 is LNHDA, CDR2 SQIVND (reference sequence).

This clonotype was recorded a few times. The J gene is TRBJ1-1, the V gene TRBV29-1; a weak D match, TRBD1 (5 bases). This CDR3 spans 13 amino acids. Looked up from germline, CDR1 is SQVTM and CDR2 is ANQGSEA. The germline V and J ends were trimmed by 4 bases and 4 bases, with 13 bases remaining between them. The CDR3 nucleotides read TGCAGCGTTGGTTCGGGGGGAGGCACTGAAGCTTTCTTT. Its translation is CSVGSGGGTEAFF.

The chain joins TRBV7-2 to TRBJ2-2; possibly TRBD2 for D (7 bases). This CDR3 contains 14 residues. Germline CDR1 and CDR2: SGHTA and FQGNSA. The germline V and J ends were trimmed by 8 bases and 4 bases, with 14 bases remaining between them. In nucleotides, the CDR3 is TGTGCCAGCGTATGGGGGGGCAGCACCGGGGAGCTGTTTTTT. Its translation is CASVWGGSTGELFF.

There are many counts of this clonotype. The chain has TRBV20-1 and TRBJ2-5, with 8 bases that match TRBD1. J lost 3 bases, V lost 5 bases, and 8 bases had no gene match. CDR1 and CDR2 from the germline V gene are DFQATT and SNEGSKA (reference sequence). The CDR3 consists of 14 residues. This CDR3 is CSAPRTGPKETQYF. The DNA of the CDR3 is TGCAGTGCTCCACGGACAGGGCCTAAAGAGACCCAGTACTTC.

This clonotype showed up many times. CDR3 protein: CSVTRTGLQETQYF. As DNA, the CDR3 is TGCAGCGTTACTCGGACAGGTTTACAAGAGACCCAGTACTTC. The V gene is TRBV29-1, the J gene TRBJ2-5; 7 nucleotides line up with TRBD1. Trimming cost V 5 bases and J 2 bases; bases outside gene matches: 8. The CDR3 has 14 amino acids. CDR1 and CDR2 (germline): SQVTM, ANQGSEA.